Reported below is one T cell receptor beta chain. No antigen is known for it. The germline gene is not matched at one end of the junction; a read error may be the cause. CD45RO/CCR7/CD25/CD127/CD95/CD27 sorting isolated CD4+ naive, central memory, regulatory and stem cell-like memory cells. The data belong to a study of beta chain features in type 1 diabetes. Findings and caveats of the study: A moderate, significant TCRB CDR3 shortening appeared in type 1 diabetes across four CD4+ subsets. VDJ junctions from patients with type 1 diabetes contained fewer insertions and more deletions.

The study reverse transcribed the entire isolated RNA, so it sequenced expressed TCRB transcripts. There were about 3.5 million reads on average in the naive, central memory and regulatory T cell samples. Measured with immunoSEQ multiplex PCR; TCRdb has only the in-frame clones, and not every one. The table lists 250,000 to 300,000 clones, 13% to 15% of them singletons. The CDR3 runs to 13 residues. Per the germline V gene, CDR1 is LGHNA and CDR2 is YNFKEQ. The sequenced sample consisted of naive CD4+ T cells from blood. The chain employs TRBV4-2 and TRBJ2-5; no reliable D call. The clonotype originates from a young man with type 1 diabetes. As DNA, the CDR3 is TGTGCCAGCAGCAAAGACCCCCCAGGCACCCAGTACTTC. Its translation: CASSKDPPGTQYF.